Presented here are 12 T cell receptor beta chains from one specimen sequenced in a study of OX40 agonist ivuxolimab in advanced cancers. Sequencing was performed with immunoSEQ multiplex PCR; in TCRdb, only in-frame clones are kept and a portion is missing. The sample holds 76,000 or so clones, around 85% seen once. The sequenced sample was CD4+ or CD8+ T cells sorted from blood, obtained in a trial of the OX40 agonist ivuxolimab. The receptor source for this set is an adult with an advanced solid tumor such as melanoma, head and neck, liver or kidney cancer.

This clone was recorded only once. The chain employs TRBV1 and TRBJ2-7; TRBD1 is taken as the D call from the table, unchecked against the DNA. TRBV1 is classified as a pseudogene. This CDR3 is built from 16 residues. CDR3 nucleotide sequence: TGCACCAGCAGCCAAGATTGCCGCAGGGGGCGATACGAGCAGTACTTC. This sequence encodes CTSSQDCRRGRYEQYF.

The genes are TRBV18 and TRBJ1-2, with D possibly being TRBD1 (6 bases). Germline V gene data show CDR1 as KGHSH and CDR2 as LQKENI. The CDR3 extends over 14 amino acids. The V and J ends lost 5 bases and 4 bases respectively, with 14 bases between them. The DNA for the CDR3 is TGTGCCAGCTCAGGAATACAGGGAATCTATGGCTACACCTTC. Translation gives CASSGIQGIYGYTF.

The J gene is TRBJ1-4, the V gene TRBV5-1; D not certain. The V gene's germline CDR1 is SGHRS and CDR2 YFSETQ. Trimming removed 0 bases from V and 0 bases from J, with 15 bases in between. This CDR3 spans 18 amino acids. The CDR3 loop reads CASSLGGTGTATNEKLFF. The CDR3 DNA follows: TGCGCCAGCAGCTTGGGAGGAACTGGTACAGCAACTAATGAAAAACTGTTTTTT.

The chain uses TRBV5-1 and TRBJ1-1, with TRBD1 as a possible D gene (6 bases). The CDR3 runs to 17 residues. The germline CDR1 and CDR2 sequences are SGHRS and YFSETQ. Trimming removed 0 bases at V and 2 bases at J, with 17 bases between. The CDR3 region is CASSLVPSTGRNTEAFF. CDR3 DNA: TGCGCCAGCAGCTTGGTCCCCTCAACAGGGAGAAACACTGAAGCTTTCTTT. The variable domain in full, completed from reference TRBV5-1 and TRBJ1-1, reads KAGVTQTPRYLIKTRGQQVTLSCSPISGHRSVSWYQQTPGQGLQFLFEYFSETQRNKGNFPGRFSGRQFSNSRSEMNVSTLELGDSALYLCASSLVPSTGRNTEAFFGQGTRLTVV.

The chain is built from TRBV7-3 and TRBJ1-6; D ambiguous. Germline CDR1 SGHTA, CDR2 FQGTGA. V was cut by 2 bases and J by 5 bases, with 7 bases left in between. The CDR3 has 14 residues. DNA for the CDR3: TGTGCCAGCAGCTTAGGGCAGAATAATTCACCCCTCCACTTT. It encodes CASSLGQNNSPLHF.

A single count supports this clone. The chain links TRBV7-2 to TRBJ1-4, with a weak D call TRBD1 (6 bases). Germline V gives CDR1 SGHTA, CDR2 FQGNSA. The CDR3 is made up of 15 amino acids. The V gene lost 5 bases and the J gene lost 7 bases, with 17 bases spanning the gap. Here the CDR3 DNA reads TGTGCCAGCAGCGAAAGCGGGGGGCTTAGTGAAAAACTGTTTTTT. It translates to CASSESGGLSEKLFF.

The chain uses TRBV5-4 and TRBJ1-4; 9 positions agree with TRBD1. J gave up 8 bases and V 4 bases, and 9 bases lay outside the gene matches. This CDR3 has 15 residues. Germline-derived CDR1 and CDR2 are SGHNT and YYREEE (reference sequence). The CDR3, as DNA: TGTGCCAGCAGCCAACTGGACAGGGGACTGGAAAAACTGTTTTTT. Protein sequence: CASSQLDRGLEKLFF.

This chain joins TRBV7-8 and TRBJ1-4; the D is unclear. The CDR3 loop spans 15 amino acids. Germline CDR1 is SGHVS and CDR2 is FQNEAQ. V lost 4 bases and J lost 2, with 11 bases in between. As DNA, the CDR3 is TGTGCCAGCAGCTCCGAAGGACGGACTAATGAAAAACTGTTTTTT. Translation: CASSSEGRTNEKLFF.

This clone was seen just once. The chain joins TRBV28 to TRBJ1-2; D call uncertain. V lost 5 bases and J 3 bases, leaving 7 bases between the germline ends. CDR1 is MDHEN and CDR2 is SYDVKM in the germline V gene. This CDR3 has 12 amino acids. The CDR3 region is CASSGLDYGYTF. The CDR3 region has the DNA TGTGCCAGCAGTGGACTGGACTATGGCTACACCTTC.

CDR3 sequence reads: CASSQGWARVSEEQFF. The CDR3 DNA follows: TGCGCCAGCAGCCAAGGATGGGCCAGGGTATCTGAAGAGCAGTTCTTC. The chain uses TRBV4-1 and TRBJ2-1; possible D gene TRBD1, 5 bases. Between the trimmed V and J ends, which lost 1 base and 10 bases, there was a span of 20 bases. CDR1 is MGHRA and CDR2 is YSYEKL in the germline V gene. The CDR3 spans 16 residues.

The rearrangement uses TRBV11-2 and TRBJ2-7; weak D call: TRBD2 (6 bases). The CDR3 contains 15 residues. The ends were cut back, 6 bases at V and 3 bases at J, with 18 bases in the middle. CDR1 and CDR2 (germline): SGHAT, FQNNGV. CDR3 residues: CASSITEGQLYEQYF. The DNA of the CDR3 is TGTGCCAGCAGTATAACGGAGGGGCAGCTCTACGAGCAGTACTTC. Filled out from reference TRBV11-2 and TRBJ2-7, the complete variable domain reads EAGVAQSPRYKIIEKRQSVAFWCNPISGHATLYWYQQILGQGPKLLIQFQNNGVVDDSQLPKDRFSAERLKGVDSTLKIQPAKLEDSAVYLCASSITEGQLYEQYFGPGTRLTVT.

V and J are TRBV7-2 and TRBJ1-1; D not resolved. Trimming stripped 4 bases from V and 3 bases from J, with 9 bases between. The CDR3 has 13 amino acids. Germline V gene sequence: CDR1 SGHTA, CDR2 FQGNSA. CDR3 amino acids: CASSSQRDTEAFF. The CDR3 nucleotides read TGTGCCAGCAGCTCCCAGCGGGACACTGAAGCTTTCTTT.